A selection of T cell receptor beta chains follows, all from one sample in a study of OX40 agonist ivuxolimab in advanced cancers. The table came from immunoSEQ multiplex PCR; TCRdb's copy has only in-frame clones and leaves some out. The data hold around 15,000 clones, with 77% observed a single time. This material consisted of CD4+ or CD8+ T cells sorted from blood, taken in a trial of the OX40 agonist ivuxolimab. The receptors originated from an adult with an advanced solid tumor such as melanoma, head and neck, liver or kidney cancer. CDR3s include the opening cysteine and the closing phenylalanine or tryptophan. A D gene is named only where the DNA matches it firmly. Not every row has a clone size; where given, it reads once, few, many or a size class.

TRBJ1-2 - - TRBV5-6 TGTGCCAGCAGCTTGGAGATGGGGGCGAACTATGGCTACACCTTC CASSLEMGANYGYTF
TRBJ1-1 - - TRBV7-3 TGTGCCAGCAGCCAGCTAGGGGGGGCCGAAGCTTTCTTT CASSQLGGAEAFF
TRBJ2-5 TRBD1 - TRBV28 TGTGCCAGCAGTTTGGACAGGGGGCCGGAAGAGACCCAGTACTTC CASSLDRGPEETQYF
TRBJ2-7 - - TRBV19 TGTGCCAGTAGCCCCCCCGGGTACGACGAGCAGTACTTC CASSPPGYDEQYF
TRBJ2-7 - - TRBV10-3 TGTGCCAGCAGTTACTCAGCCGGAGAGCAGTACTTC CASSYSAGEQYF
TRBJ2-7 - - TRBV6-5 TGTGCCAGCAGTTACTCGGGAGACAGCTCTTACGAGCAGTACTTC CASSYSGDSSYEQYF
TRBJ2-1 - - TRBV2 TGTGCCAGCAGTGGGGAATACAATGAGCAGTTCTTC CASSGEYNEQFF
TRBJ1-2 - - TRBV7-2 TGTGCCAGCAGCCCTGATCTAGTACCTTTTTTTGGCTACACCTTC CASSPDLVPFFGYTF
TRBJ1-1 - once TRBV29-1 TGCAGCGTTGAATTGTGGGAGAACACTGAAGCTTTCTTT CSVELWENTEAFF
TRBJ1-4 - - TRBV27 TGTGCCAGCAGTTATACGGGACGGATTAATGAAAAACTGTTTTTT CASSYTGRINEKLFF
TRBJ1-5 - few TRBV5-4 TGTGCCAGCAGCTCGGGGGGGAACCATCAGCCCCAGCATTTT CASSSGGNHQPQHF
TRBJ1-1 - medium-sized TRBV15 TGTGCCACCAGCCCGGTGAACACTGAAGCTTTCTTT CATSPVNTEAFF
TRBJ2-1 - once TRBV7-9 TGTGCCAGCTCTCCCCTCAGGGGGGACAGTCGTTCCTACAATGAGCAGTTCTTC CASSPLRGDSRSYNEQFF
TRBJ1-1 TRBD1 - TRBV9 TGTGCCAGCAGCGTGTACAGGGGTGAGAACACTGAAGCTTTCTTT CASSVYRGENTEAFF
TRBJ1-1 - - TRBV11-3 TGTGCCAGCAGTTTATCCGAGAACACTGAAGCTTTCTTT CASSLSENTEAFF
TRBJ1-6 TRBD1 - TRBV10-3 TGTGCCATCAGTGACGGGGACAGGGGGCCCTATAATTCACCCCTCCACTTT CAISDGDRGPYNSPLHF
TRBJ2-3 - - TRBV7-9 TGTGCCAGCAGCCCCTGGGGCTACCTAGATACGCAGTATTTT CASSPWGYLDTQYF
TRBJ2-7 TRBD1 - TRBV4-1 TGCGCCAGCAGCCAAGTAAGGGGACAGGGGCCGGGGCAGTACTTC CASSQVRGQGPGQYF
TRBJ2-5 TRBD1 - TRBV4-1 TGCGCCAGCAGCCAAGGATTTCCACAGGGGCCGGTAGAGACCCAGTACTTC CASSQGFPQGPVETQYF
TRBJ2-7 - - TRBV11-3 TGTGCCAGCAGCCCCCCTGGGAACGAGCAGTACTTC CASSPPGNEQYF
TRBJ1-6 - - TRBV27 TGTGCCAGCAGTTCCATTGCTTCACCCCTCCACTTT CASSSIASPLHF
TRBJ2-7 - - TRBV11-2 TGTGCCAGCAGCTCCAGCTACGAGCAGTACTTC CASSSSYEQYF
TRBJ1-6 - - TRBV4-3 TGCGCCAGCAGCCAAGACCCTCCTCCGGGGGAGAATTCACCCCTCCACTTT CASSQDPPPGENSPLHF
TRBJ2-1 TRBD2 - TRBV6-5 TGTGCCAGCAGTCGCGGGGGGTCCTACAATGAGCAGTTCTTC CASSRGGSYNEQFF
TRBJ2-4 - - TRBV7-9 TGTGCCAGCAGCCCAGGTCCCTCGGTTCCCATTCAGTACTTC CASSPGPSVPIQYF
TRBJ1-4 - - TRBV7-9 TGTGCCAGCAGTTATCAGGGATGGGCAACTAATGAAAAACTGTTTTTT CASSYQGWATNEKLFF
TRBJ1-2 - few TRBV7-9 TGTGCCAGCAGCTTAGGGGACCGTTATGGCTACACCTTC CASSLGDRYGYTF
TRBJ2-3 TRBD1 - TRBV7-8 TGTGCCAGCAGCTTAAGACAGGGACCCACAGATACGCAGTATTTT CASSLRQGPTDTQYF
TRBJ2-1 - few TRBV5-6 TGTGCCAGCAGCCCGTGGGGGCTCCACAATGAGCAGTTCTTC CASSPWGLHNEQFF
TRBJ2-7 - - TRBV13 TGTGCCAGCAGCTTAGCCCCCGGGGTCGTTAACGAGCAGTACTTC CASSLAPGVVNEQYF
TRBJ1-1 TRBD1 - TRBV5-4 TGTGCCAGCAGCCTCCTTGACAGGGCGAACACTGAAGCTTTCTTT CASSLLDRANTEAFF
TRBJ2-5 - - TRBV6-5 TGTGCCAGCAGTTACAGCCCGACTGAAGAGACCCAGTACTTC CASSYSPTEETQYF
TRBJ2-7 - - TRBV4-2 TGTGCCAGCAGCGAATTCGGGGGAGCCTACGAGCAGTACTTC CASSEFGGAYEQYF
TRBJ1-2 TRBD1 - TRBV27 TGTGCCAGCAGTTTACGACAGGGTGCCTATGGCTACACCTTC CASSLRQGAYGYTF
TRBJ2-3 - once TRBV5-1 TGCGCCAGCAGCTTTGGTCCCCAGGGTAACGCTGGAGATACGCAGTATTTT CASSFGPQGNAGDTQYF
TRBJ2-6 - - TRBV4-3 TGCGCCAGCAGCCAAGATGAACAGTACTATGAGGCCAACGTCCTGACTTTC CASSQDEQYYEANVLTF
TRBJ2-2 - - TRBV7-8 TGTGCCAGCAGTCTCTCAAGGGTCACCGGGGAGCTGTTTTTT CASSLSRVTGELFF
TRBJ2-1 TRBD2 - TRBV2 TGTGCCAGCACCGCCAGCGGGGGTGTCTACAATGAGCAGTTCTTC CASTASGGVYNEQFF
TRBJ2-3 TRBD1 few TRBV2 TGTGCCAGCAGATCCACGACAGGGCTTGGCACAGATACGCAGTATTTT CASRSTTGLGTDTQYF
TRBJ2-7 - - TRBV2 TGTGCCAGCAGCTTAAGGGGGGACAGATCGACCTACGAGCAGTACTTC CASSLRGDRSTYEQYF
TRBJ2-7 - - TRBV5-6 TGTGCCAGCAGCTTGTCAGGGAGCTCCTACGAGCAGTACTTC CASSLSGSSYEQYF
TRBJ2-5 - - TRBV6-6 TGTGCCAGCAGTTTAGCCTCGAAGGAGACCCAGTACTTC CASSLASKETQYF
TRBJ1-2 - - TRBV4-1 TGCGCCAGCAGCCAAGTACAGGTGGGCTATGGCTACACCTTC CASSQVQVGYGYTF
TRBJ2-1 - - TRBV2 TGTGCCAGCAGTGAAAATCCCGGTTTATTTAATGAGCAGTTCTTC CASSENPGLFNEQFF